This T cell receptor beta chain was profiled in a study of blood T cell repertoires in COVID-19. Concerning this clone: Within the sample, other DNA sequences also encode this same CDR3.

Libraries were prepared by immunoSEQ multiplex PCR; TCRdb keeps only in-frame clonotypes and omits some of them. The profile covers 80,000 to 90,000 clones, with approximately 86% appearing a single time and under 6% taken by the ten largest. The CDR3 has 12 residues. Germline lookup yields CDR1 SGHDN and CDR2 FVKESK. V was trimmed by 4 bases and J by 4 bases, leaving 8 bases between them. The genes are TRBV14 and TRBJ2-7; no definite D call. The clonotype comes from a middle-aged man with acute or convalescent COVID-19. Sequenced: peripheral blood. The CDR3 bases are TGTGCCAGCAGCCCCACCGGGTACGAGCAGTACTTC. Residues: CASSPTGYEQYF. The full variable domain, completed using reference TRBV14 and TRBJ2-7, is EAGVTQFPSHSVIEKGQTVTLRCDPISGHDNLYWYRRVMGKEIKFLLHFVKESKQDESGMPNNRFLAERTGGTYSTLKVQPAELEDSGVYFCASSPTGYEQYFGPGTRLTVT.